The source of this T cell receptor beta chain is a study of early T cells in non-severe SARS-CoV-2 infection (dated by TCRdb to 2020 to 2023). At the level of the whole study: Because TCR sequencing relied on bulk RNA taken from unsorted whole blood, pairing of alpha and beta chains was not possible. Study-level results and caveats: Matching against VDJdb was skewed toward anti-spike CD8 responses, likely underestimated virus-specific expansions, and missed private and CD4 specificities.

A case-control design nested within a healthcare worker cohort in London, UK, was used, with weekly nasopharyngeal swab PCR tests and blood sampling performed. Healthcare workers were recruited between 23 and 31 March 2020, during the week of the UK lockdown, and were followed weekly for up to roughly 15 weeks. CDR1 and CDR2, per the germline V gene, are MGHRA and YSYEKL. For this chain, trimming is 2 bases at the V end and 0 bases at the J end, and the number of junction bases without a gene match is 6. CDR3 length: 17 amino acids, cysteine to phenylalanine. Solely the CDR3 DNA is kept, with 51 bases framed from the first base. Compared with the rest of its sample, this clonotype is medium-sized (0.01 to 0.1%). Its antigen is not yet known. No base quality values were provided; no much bigger clone lies one nucleotide off. Receptor libraries were prepared by 5' RACE. Sequenced on a NextSeq 500. Unique molecular identifiers were attached to individual cDNA molecules in the TCR library protocol so that sequencing error and PCR bias could be corrected. Both TCR alpha and beta chains were sequenced, and tight co-correlation was observed between alpha and beta sequence abundances in each sample. From the authors' description of their analysis: V gene, J gene and CDR3 annotation of TCR sequences was performed with Decombinator V4. TCRs were defined as expanded if a significant change between any two time points was detected under a Poisson model with p below 0.0001. TCR abundances were normalised to the total number of TCRs sequenced in each sample and reported as counts per million. TRAV1-2 paired with TRAJ12, TRAJ20 or TRAJ33 defined MAIT TCRs, while TRAV10 paired with TRAJ18 defined iNKT TCRs. VDJdb, accessed on 1 November 2021, was searched for TCRs annotated for CMV, EBV and SARS-CoV-2, and TCRs annotated for more than one antigen were excluded. TCRdb reran the public reads through fastp at Q25 and MiXCR, keeping productive beta chains. A single entry per CDR3 protein holds the most common genes and DNA from its merged rows. The V and J calls come from TCRdb's annotation, not from the publication. The table for this sample lists 17,000 or so distinct CDR3 sequences; roughly 5.4% of them were counted only once. Roughly 6.8% of the sample goes to the ten largest clones.

The source material was whole blood, sampled at baseline. The clonotype originates from an adult who was a healthcare worker with PCR-confirmed SARS-CoV-2 infection or an uninfected control (not recorded which). The chain is made from TRBV4-1 and TRBJ2-7, and TRBD1 matches 11 of the central bases. The DNA is as follows: TGCGCCAGCAGCCAAACCTCCGGGACAGGGGGCTCCTACGAGCAGTACTTC. Its translation is CASSQTSGTGGSYEQYF.